This TCR beta chain was found in a study of blood T cell repertoires in COVID-19. Whole-study context: Samples taken during acute and convalescent COVID-19 were collected in the United States, Italy and Spain. Nucleic acid was either cDNA or gDNA, and it came from T cells, B-cell-depleted T cells, or PBMCs.

This CDR3 has 19 amino acids. CDR1 is LNHDA, CDR2 SQIVND, per germline (reference sequence). In the case of this clone: Its ends do not fully match the called genes, so a read error is possible.

Study processing details: The assay estimated nucleated cells by amplifying reference gene primers. Measured with immunoSEQ multiplex PCR; TCRdb has only the in-frame clones, and not every one. V and J calls plus clone size are reproduced from that table; the DNA served to infer D and trimming. There are 68,000 or so clones in the sample; roughly three quarters occur only once, and approximately 9.3% lies in the top ten. This receptor was taken from a woman between 50 and 59 years old with acute or convalescent COVID-19. This sequence joins TRBV19 and TRBJ1-2; TRBD1 is a possible D gene (5 bases). The sample consisted of peripheral blood. CDR3 loop: CASSIGVADIRPAGYGYTF. The CDR3 bases are TGTGCCAGTAGCATAGGGGTGGCGGACATTCGACCCGCTGGGTATGGCTACACCTTC.